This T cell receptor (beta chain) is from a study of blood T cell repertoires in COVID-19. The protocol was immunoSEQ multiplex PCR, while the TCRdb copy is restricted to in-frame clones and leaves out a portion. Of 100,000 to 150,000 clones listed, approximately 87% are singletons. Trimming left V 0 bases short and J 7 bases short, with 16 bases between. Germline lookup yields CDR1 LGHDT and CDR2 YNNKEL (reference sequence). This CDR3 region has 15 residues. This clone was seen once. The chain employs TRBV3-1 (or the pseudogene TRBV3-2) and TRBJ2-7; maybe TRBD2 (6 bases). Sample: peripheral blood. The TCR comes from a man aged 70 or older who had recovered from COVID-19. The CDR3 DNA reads TGTGCCAGCAGCCAAGATAAGGCCGCCCGGGGGGAGCAGTACTTC. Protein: CASSQDKAARGEQYF.